Listed below are T cell receptor beta chains from one sample, sequenced in a study of shared clonotypes between healthy human individuals. Data came from immunoSEQ multiplex PCR; TCRdb stores just in-frame clones and leaves some out. The sample holds about 600,000 clones, about 80% seen once. The sequencing input was PBMCs. The source is a woman aged 40 to 50 in good health. Some clones in this sample may be carry-over from other donors' samples. Both conserved end residues are part of each CDR3. D genes are given only for firm matches. Where a row states a size, it is once, few, many or the class of an expanded clone; other rows omit it.

length: 13
V: TRBV21-1
size: many
J: TRBJ1-1
D: NA
CDR3: CASSKVGNTEAFF
DNA: TGTGCCAGCAGCAAAGTTGGTAACACTGAAGCTTTCTTT

length: 15
V: TRBV2
size: NA
J: TRBJ2-1
D: TRBD2
CDR3: CASSPGTSGYNEQFF
DNA: TGTGCCAGCAGTCCCGGGACTAGCGGATACAATGAGCAGTTCTTC

length: 16
V: TRBV19
size: NA
J: TRBJ2-5
D: TRBD2
CDR3: CASSIGLAGGGETQYF
DNA: TGTGCCAGTAGTATCGGACTAGCGGGAGGCGGAGAGACCCAGTACTTC

length: 13
V: TRBV6-6
size: NA
J: TRBJ2-1
D: NA
CDR3: CASGRGSYNEQFF
DNA: TGTGCCAGCGGACGAGGGTCCTACAATGAGCAGTTCTTC

length: 16
V: TRBV2
size: NA
J: TRBJ2-7
D: TRBD2
CDR3: CASSAHRASGIYEQYF
DNA: TGTGCCAGCAGTGCCCACCGGGCTAGCGGGATTTACGAGCAGTACTTC

length: 15
V: TRBV27
size: NA
J: TRBJ1-1
D: NA
CDR3: CASSLGGVGYTEAFF
DNA: TGTGCCAGCAGTTTAGGTGGAGTTGGGTACACTGAAGCTTTCTTT

length: 15
V: TRBV27
size: few
J: TRBJ1-4
D: TRBD1
CDR3: CASSPTGQSNEKLFF
DNA: TGTGCCAGCAGTCCAACGGGACAGAGTAATGAAAAACTGTTTTTT

length: 14
V: TRBV5-1
size: NA
J: TRBJ1-3
D: NA
CDR3: CASSLPGDGNTIYF
DNA: TGCGCCAGCAGCTTGCCGGGTGACGGAAACACCATATATTTT

length: 15
V: TRBV15
size: once
J: TRBJ1-3
D: TRBD1
CDR3: CATSIGTGVGNTIYF
DNA: TGTGCCACCAGCATAGGGACAGGGGTTGGAAACACCATATATTTT

length: 15
V: TRBV5-4
size: NA
J: TRBJ2-1
D: TRBD2
CDR3: CASSPSGSSYNEQFF
DNA: TGTGCCAGCAGCCCCAGCGGGAGTTCGTACAATGAGCAGTTCTTC

length: 15
V: TRBV27
size: NA
J: TRBJ1-4
D: NA
CDR3: CASSKRPTTNEKLFF
DNA: TGTGCCAGCAGTAAACGACCAACAACTAATGAAAAACTGTTTTTT

length: 14
V: TRBV5-1
size: NA
J: TRBJ1-5
D: TRBD1
CDR3: CASSPGTGDQPQHF
DNA: TGCGCCAGCAGCCCCGGGACAGGGGATCAGCCCCAGCATTTT

length: 16
V: TRBV21-1
size: few
J: TRBJ2-1
D: NA
CDR3: CASRENEGEDGNEQFF
DNA: TGTGCCAGCAGGGAAAACGAGGGAGAGGACGGTAATGAGCAGTTCTTC

length: 12
V: TRBV5-8
size: once
J: TRBJ1-2
D: NA
CDR3: CASSFRGAGYTF
DNA: TGTGCCAGCAGCTTCAGGGGAGCTGGCTACACCTTC

length: 19
V: TRBV7-9
size: few
J: TRBJ2-6
D: TRBD2
CDR3: CASSLVRLAGHSGANVLTF
DNA: TGTGCCAGCAGCTTAGTGCGTCTAGCGGGCCACTCTGGGGCCAACGTCCTGACTTTC

length: 9
V: TRBV19
size: NA
J: TRBJ2-7
D: NA
CDR3: CASNRVPFF
DNA: TGTGCCAGTAATCGGGTACCTTTCTTC

length: 13
V: TRBV11-2
size: NA
J: TRBJ2-3
D: NA
CDR3: CASSWTATDTQYF
DNA: TGTGCCAGCAGTTGGACTGCCACAGATACGCAGTATTTT

length: 14
V: TRBV19
size: NA
J: TRBJ2-1
D: NA
CDR3: CASSISGARGEQFF
DNA: TGTGCCAGTAGTATATCGGGGGCCCGAGGTGAGCAGTTCTTC

length: 14
V: TRBV10-3
size: NA
J: TRBJ2-1
D: NA
CDR3: CAISPDGNRNEQFF
DNA: TGTGCCATCAGTCCGGACGGGAATCGCAATGAGCAGTTCTTC

length: 17
V: TRBV28
size: NA
J: TRBJ2-1
D: TRBD1
CDR3: CASSIPTGGVTHNEQFF
DNA: TGTGCCAGCAGTATCCCGACAGGGGGCGTTACCCACAATGAGCAGTTCTTC

length: 17
V: TRBV4-1
size: once
J: TRBJ2-2
D: TRBD2
CDR3: CASSQGAQREVSGELFF
DNA: TGCGCCAGCAGCCAAGGGGCCCAGCGGGAGGTATCCGGGGAGCTGTTTTTT

length: 12
V: TRBV6-1
size: NA
J: TRBJ2-1
D: NA
CDR3: CASSRSSHEQFF
DNA: TGTGCCAGCAGCCGGTCGAGCCATGAGCAGTTCTTC

length: 16
V: TRBV11-2
size: NA
J: TRBJ2-1
D: NA
CDR3: CASSSTVMGGHNEQFF
DNA: TGTGCCAGCAGCTCAACTGTAATGGGGGGTCACAATGAGCAGTTCTTC

length: 15
V: TRBV7-9
size: NA
J: TRBJ2-7
D: TRBD1
CDR3: CASSLGRGPTYEQYF
DNA: TGTGCCAGCAGCTTGGGCAGGGGGCCTACCTACGAGCAGTACTTC

length: 15
V: TRBV5-4
size: NA
J: TRBJ1-3
D: NA
CDR3: CASSSGGISGNTIYF
DNA: TGTGCCAGCAGCTCCGGAGGCATCTCTGGAAACACCATATATTTT

length: 14
V: TRBV25-1
size: NA
J: TRBJ1-2
D: NA
CDR3: CASSASGTNYGYTF
DNA: TGTGCCAGCAGTGCCTCCGGGACGAACTATGGCTACACCTTC

length: 14
V: TRBV30
size: NA
J: TRBJ2-2
D: TRBD1
CDR3: CAWAGTGRTGELFF
DNA: TGTGCCTGGGCAGGGACAGGGCGCACCGGGGAGCTGTTTTTT

length: 14
V: TRBV6-5
size: NA
J: TRBJ2-3
D: NA
CDR3: CASSSEGGSNTQYF
DNA: TGTGCCAGCAGTTCTGAGGGGGGGAGCAATACGCAGTATTTT

length: 14
V: TRBV6-1
size: NA
J: TRBJ2-5
D: TRBD2
CDR3: CASSSSGREETQYF
DNA: TGTGCCTCGAGTTCTAGCGGGAGGGAAGAGACCCAGTACTTC

length: 10
V: TRBV20-1
size: once
J: TRBJ1-1
D: NA
CDR3: CSAKDGWAFF
DNA: TGCAGTGCTAAAGATGGGTGGGCTTTCTTT

length: 14
V: TRBV19
size: NA
J: TRBJ2-3
D: TRBD1
CDR3: CASGVGQATDTQYF
DNA: TGTGCCAGCGGGGTTGGACAGGCCACAGATACGCAGTATTTT

length: 14
V: TRBV7-9
size: NA
J: TRBJ1-1
D: NA
CDR3: CASSPQGGRTEAFF
DNA: TGTGCCAGCAGTCCCCAGGGAGGGAGGACTGAAGCTTTCTTT

length: 16
V: TRBV4-2
size: NA
J: TRBJ2-5
D: NA
CDR3: CASSQDIRRSQETQYF
DNA: TGTGCCAGCAGCCAAGATATCCGGAGGTCCCAAGAGACCCAGTACTTC

length: 15
V: TRBV7-2
size: few
J: TRBJ1-5
D: NA
CDR3: CASSLVGYSNQPQHF
DNA: TGTGCCAGCAGCTTAGTGGGTTATAGCAATCAGCCCCAGCATTTT

length: 16
V: TRBV7-9
size: NA
J: TRBJ2-7
D: NA
CDR3: CASSLALTGPVGEQYF
DNA: TGTGCCAGCAGCTTAGCCTTGACAGGCCCGGTGGGGGAGCAGTACTTC

length: 11
V: TRBV20-1
size: NA
J: TRBJ2-3
D: NA
CDR3: CSATGTDTQYF
DNA: TGCAGTGCAACCGGGACCGATACGCAGTATTTT

length: 15
V: TRBV5-4
size: NA
J: TRBJ1-6
D: NA
CDR3: CASSLIGIYNSPLHF
DNA: TGTGCCAGCAGCTTGATCGGGATTTATAATTCACCCCTCCACTTT

length: 13
V: TRBV6-4
size: few
J: TRBJ2-1
D: TRBD1
CDR3: CASSGDSYNEQFF
DNA: TGTGCCAGCAGTGGGGACAGCTACAATGAGCAGTTCTTC

length: 15
V: TRBV7-8
size: few
J: TRBJ1-4
D: NA
CDR3: CASSSSQGRREKLFF
DNA: TGTGCCAGCAGCTCGAGTCAGGGGAGGCGGGAAAAACTGTTTTTT

length: 14
V: TRBV6-4
size: NA
J: TRBJ1-1
D: NA
CDR3: CASSLTQGNTEAFF
DNA: TGTGCCAGCAGTCTAACTCAGGGGAACACTGAAGCTTTCTTT